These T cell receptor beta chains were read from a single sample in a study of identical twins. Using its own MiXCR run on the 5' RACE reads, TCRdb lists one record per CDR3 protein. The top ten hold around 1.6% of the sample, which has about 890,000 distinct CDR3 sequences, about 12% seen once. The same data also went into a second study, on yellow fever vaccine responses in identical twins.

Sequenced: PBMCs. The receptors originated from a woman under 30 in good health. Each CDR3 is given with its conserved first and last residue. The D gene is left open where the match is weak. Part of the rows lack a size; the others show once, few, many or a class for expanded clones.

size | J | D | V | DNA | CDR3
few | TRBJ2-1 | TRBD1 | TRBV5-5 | TGTGCCAGCAGCTTTATTAGGGGGCTTCTCAATGAGCAGTTCTTC | CASSFIRGLLNEQFF
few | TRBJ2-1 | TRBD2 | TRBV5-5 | TGTGCCAGCAGCTTAAGCGGGAGTGGCAATGAGCAGTTCTTC | CASSLSGSGNEQFF
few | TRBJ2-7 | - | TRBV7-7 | TGTGCCAGCAGCTTACAGGGGCTTAGCGAGCAGTACTTC | CASSLQGLSEQYF
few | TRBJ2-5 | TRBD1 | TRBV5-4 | TGTGCCAGCAGCCTACCGGGACAGAAAAAAGAGACCCAGTACTTC | CASSLPGQKKETQYF
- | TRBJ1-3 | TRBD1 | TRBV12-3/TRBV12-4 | TGTGCCAGCAGTCAAACCGGGACAGGGTCTGGAAACACCATATATTTT | CASSQTGTGSGNTIYF
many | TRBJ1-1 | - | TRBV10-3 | TGTGCCATCAGTGACCCCCCCGGGTCGAACACTGAAGCTTTCTTT | CAISDPPGSNTEAFF
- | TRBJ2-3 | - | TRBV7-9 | TGTGCCAGCAGCTTTACGGAAAGCACAGATACGCAGTATTTT | CASSFTESTDTQYF
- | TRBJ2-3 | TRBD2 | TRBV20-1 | TGCTGTGCTAGAGATGAGGTAGCGGGAACCACAGATACGCAGTATTTT | CCARDEVAGTTDTQYF
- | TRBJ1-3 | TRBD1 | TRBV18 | TGTGCCAGCGAGGGACAGCCCTCTGGAAACACCATATATTTT | CASEGQPSGNTIYF
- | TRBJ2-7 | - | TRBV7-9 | TGTGCCAGCAGCTTATGGGGGAGCACCTACGAGCAGTACTTC | CASSLWGSTYEQYF
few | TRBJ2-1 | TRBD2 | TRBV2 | TGTGCCAGCAAGGAGCGGGAGGGCCCCAATGAGCAGTTCTTC | CASKEREGPNEQFF
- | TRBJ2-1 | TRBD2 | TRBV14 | TGTGCCAGCAGCCTGGGACTAGCGGAGGCCTACAATGAGCAGTTCTTC | CASSLGLAEAYNEQFF
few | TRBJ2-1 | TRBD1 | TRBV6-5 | TGTGCCAGCAGTTACAGACAGGGCTATGAGCAGTTCTTC | CASSYRQGYEQFF
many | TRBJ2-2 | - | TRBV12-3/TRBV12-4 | TGTGCCAGCAGTCGACCGCCGTTAAATTATGCCGGGGAGCTGTTTTTT | CASSRPPLNYAGELFF
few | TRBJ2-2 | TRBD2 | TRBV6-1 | TGTGCCAGCAGTATAACTAGCGGGAGTCACACCGGGGAGCTGTTTTTT | CASSITSGSHTGELFF
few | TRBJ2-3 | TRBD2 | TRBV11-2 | TGTGCCAGCAGCCCAGAAGGGAGCGGGAGCCTCACAGATACGCAGTATTTT | CASSPEGSGSLTDTQYF
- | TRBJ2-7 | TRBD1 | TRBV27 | TGTGCCAGCAGTCCGGACAGGGGGCGGGAGCAGTACTTC | CASSPDRGREQYF
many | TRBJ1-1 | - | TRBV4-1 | TGCGCCAGCAGCCAAGTTCGCCAAGGAGCCGGCGCGATTCTGAACACTGAAGCTTTCTTT | CASSQVRQGAGAILNTEAFF
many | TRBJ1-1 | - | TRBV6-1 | TGTGCCAGCAGTGAAGGGCAGGGCCCCCCGAACACTGAAGCTTTCTTT | CASSEGQGPPNTEAFF
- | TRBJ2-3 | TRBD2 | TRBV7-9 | TGTGCCAGCAGCTCAGCGGCGGCTAGCGGGGCTCCAGATACGCAGTATTTT | CASSSAAASGAPDTQYF
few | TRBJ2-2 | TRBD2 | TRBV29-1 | TGCAGCGTATCTAGCGGGAGGGCGACGAACACCGGGGAGCTGTTTTTT | CSVSSGRATNTGELFF
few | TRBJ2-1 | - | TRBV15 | TGTGCCACCAGCAGAGGAGCTTCTGCCTCCTACAATGAGCAGTTCTTC | CATSRGASASYNEQFF
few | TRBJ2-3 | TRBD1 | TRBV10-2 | TGCGCCAGCAGTGGGGACAGGTTGAAAAATACGCAGTATTTT | CASSGDRLKNTQYF
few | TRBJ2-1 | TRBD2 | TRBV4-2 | TGTGCCAGCAGCCAGGGGGGGACTAGCGGGAGGCCATCCAATGAGCAGTTCTTC | CASSQGGTSGRPSNEQFF
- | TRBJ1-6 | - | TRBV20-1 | TGCAGTGCTAGAGCCGGGCCCTATAATTCACCCCTCCACTTT | CSARAGPYNSPLHF
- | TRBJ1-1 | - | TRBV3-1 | TGTGCCAGCAGCCAAGTTCTAGGGACTTACAGAAGCACTGAAGCTTTCTTT | CASSQVLGTYRSTEAFF
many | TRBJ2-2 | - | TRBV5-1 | TGCGCCAGCTCCCGTAGCCCGGAGCCGAACACCGGGGAGCTGTTTTTT | CASSRSPEPNTGELFF
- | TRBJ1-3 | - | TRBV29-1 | TGCAGCGTTGCGCCCGGGGGTCAAGGAAACACCATATATTTT | CSVAPGGQGNTIYF
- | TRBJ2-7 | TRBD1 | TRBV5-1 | TGCGCCAGCAGCAACCGGACAGGGACCTACGAGCAGTACTTC | CASSNRTGTYEQYF
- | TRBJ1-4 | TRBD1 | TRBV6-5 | TGTGCCAGCAGTTGGGACAGGGAGGATGAAAAACTGTTTTTT | CASSWDREDEKLFF
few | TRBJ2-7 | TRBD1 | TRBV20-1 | TGCAGTGCTAGAGGACCGGGACAGCCCTACGAGCAGTACTTC | CSARGPGQPYEQYF
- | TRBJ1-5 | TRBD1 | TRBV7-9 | TGTGCCAGCAGACGGACAGGAGCAAATAGCAATCAGCCCCAGCATTTT | CASRRTGANSNQPQHF
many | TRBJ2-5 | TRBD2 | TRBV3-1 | TGTGCCAGCAGCCATTCGGGACTAGCGTCCGAGACCCAGTACTTC | CASSHSGLASETQYF
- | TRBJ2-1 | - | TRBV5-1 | TGCGCCAGCAGCTTGGCTCCCTTTTCGGCGGGCACCTCCAATGAGCAGTTCTTC | CASSLAPFSAGTSNEQFF
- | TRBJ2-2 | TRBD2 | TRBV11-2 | TGTGCCAGCAGCTTCAGCGGGAGTTATACCGGGGAGCTGTTTTTT | CASSFSGSYTGELFF
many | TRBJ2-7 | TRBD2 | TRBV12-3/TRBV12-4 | TGTGCCAGCAGACGCGCAACTAGCGGGAGTTACGAGCAGTACTTC | CASRRATSGSYEQYF
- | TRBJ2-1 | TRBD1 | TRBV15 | TGTGCCACCAGCAGCAGGGGACAGGGGTTTGTCGGCTACAATGAGCAGTTCTTC | CATSSRGQGFVGYNEQFF
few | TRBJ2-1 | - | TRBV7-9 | TGTGCCAGCAGCTTACGCGGCAGGGTAACGGATGAGCAGTTCTTC | CASSLRGRVTDEQFF
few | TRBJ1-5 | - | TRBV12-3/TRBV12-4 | TGTGCCAGCAGTTTCCTAAAGGGGGGCAATCAGCCCCAGCATTTT | CASSFLKGGNQPQHF
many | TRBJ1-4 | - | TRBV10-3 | TGTGCCATCAACGACTCAGGAAAACTGTTTTTT | CAINDSGKLFF
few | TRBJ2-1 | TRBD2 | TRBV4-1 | TGCGCCAGCAGCCAAGGGGGGGGTCCTAACATCAATGAGCAGTTCTTC | CASSQGGGPNINEQFF
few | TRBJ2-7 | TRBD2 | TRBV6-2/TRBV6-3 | TGTGCCAGCAGACTGACTAGCGGCTCCTACGAGCAGTACTTC | CASRLTSGSYEQYF
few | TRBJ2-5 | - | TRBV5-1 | TGCGCCAGCAGCTTTTATACGGGAGAGACCCAGTACTTC | CASSFYTGETQYF
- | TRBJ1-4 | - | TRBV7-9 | TGTGCCAGCAGGCGATTTCGGGAGCCGGGGGTAGAAAAACTGTTTTTT | CASRRFREPGVEKLFF
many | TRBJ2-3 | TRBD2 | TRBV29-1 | TGCAGCGGGACTAGCGGGGCGCAGTATTTT | CSGTSGAQYF
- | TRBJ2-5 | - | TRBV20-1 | TGCAGTGCTCGGGAACCTAGCTTCTTGGAGACCCAGTACTTC | CSAREPSFLETQYF
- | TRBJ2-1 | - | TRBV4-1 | TGCGCCAGCAGCCAAATTGCCGGGGGAACCAATGAGCAGTTCTTC | CASSQIAGGTNEQFF
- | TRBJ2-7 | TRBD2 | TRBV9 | TGTGCCAGCAGCGCTAGCGGAACCTACTCCTACGAGCAGTACTTC | CASSASGTYSYEQYF
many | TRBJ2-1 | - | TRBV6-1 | TGTGCCAGCAGTCCCGGGACGGGCCTCAATGAGCAGTTCTTC | CASSPGTGLNEQFF
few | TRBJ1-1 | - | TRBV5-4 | TGTGCCAGCAGCTTGGAGGGCCTCGGAAGGAACACTGAAGCTTTCTTT | CASSLEGLGRNTEAFF
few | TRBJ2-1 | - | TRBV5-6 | TGTGCCAGCACCCCCCTCGAATACAATGAGCAGTTCTTC | CASTPLEYNEQFF
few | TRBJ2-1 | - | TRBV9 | TGTGCCAGCAGCCAGAAGTGGGGGAAGGTTCTTGGCGGCAATGAGCAGTTCTTC | CASSQKWGKVLGGNEQFF
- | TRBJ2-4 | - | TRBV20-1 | TGCAGTGCCGCGATCGGTGCGGGAGCCAAAAACATTCAGTACTTC | CSAAIGAGAKNIQYF
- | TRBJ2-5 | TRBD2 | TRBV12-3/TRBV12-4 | TGTGCCAGCAGTTTCCCAGGGAGCGGGGGGCGAGTCGGGGAGACCCAGTACTTC | CASSFPGSGGRVGETQYF